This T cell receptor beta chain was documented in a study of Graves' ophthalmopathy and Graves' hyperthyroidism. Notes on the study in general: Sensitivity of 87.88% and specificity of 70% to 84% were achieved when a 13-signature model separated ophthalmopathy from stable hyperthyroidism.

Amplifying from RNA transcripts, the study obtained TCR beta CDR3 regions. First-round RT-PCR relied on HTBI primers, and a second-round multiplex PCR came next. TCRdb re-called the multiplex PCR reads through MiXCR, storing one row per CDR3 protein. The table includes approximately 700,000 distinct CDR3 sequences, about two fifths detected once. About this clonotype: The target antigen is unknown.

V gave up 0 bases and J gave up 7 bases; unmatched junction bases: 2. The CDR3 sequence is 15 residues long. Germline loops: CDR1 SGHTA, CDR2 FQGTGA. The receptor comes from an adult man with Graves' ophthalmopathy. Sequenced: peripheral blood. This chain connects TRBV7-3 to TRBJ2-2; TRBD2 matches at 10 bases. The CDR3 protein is CASSLTSGGYGELFF. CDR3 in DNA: TGTGCCAGCAGCTTAACTAGCGGGGGGTACGGGGAGCTGTTTTTT.